This record concerns one TCR beta chain sequence. Its antigen is unknown. This sample is part of a study of OX40 agonist ivuxolimab in advanced cancers. Study-level information: The study treated patients with ivuxolimab, an agonistic anti-OX40 (CD134) antibody. Partial response was recorded in three patients: one hepatocellular carcinoma and two cutaneous melanoma cases. General study findings and limits: It was also the case that some nonresponders had low normalized T-cell clonal expansion.

The assay was immunoSEQ multiplex PCR, and TCRdb's table has in-frame clones only and misses some. Of tens of thousands of clones detected, 87% appear once; the ten largest clones hold about 1.3%. V lost 5 bases, J lost 5 bases, and 13 bases lay in between. The CDR3 extends over 13 amino acids. From germline, CDR1 is MNHGY and CDR2 SVAAGI. The starting material was CD4+ or CD8+ T cells sorted from blood, obtained in a trial of the OX40 agonist ivuxolimab. This sequence was found in an adult with an advanced solid tumor such as melanoma, head and neck, liver or kidney cancer. The V and J genes are TRBV6-9 and TRBJ2-7; TRBD2 might be the D (7 bases). CDR3 sequence reads: CASSPGGRNEQYF. Here the CDR3 DNA reads TGTGCCAGCAGTCCCGGGGGGCGAAACGAGCAGTACTTC.